This T cell receptor (beta chain) was documented in a study of CD8 T cells in Susac syndrome. Background on the study: Treatment status at blood draw for the Susac syndrome patients was therapy-naive, corticosteroids, or intravenous immunoglobulin alone.

Trimming took 4 bases from V and 3 from J; bases not matched to a gene: 8. This CDR3 region has 15 residues. The germline V gene encodes CDR1 MGHRA and CDR2 YSYEKL. RNA in amounts of roughly 0.45 to 1 ug was reverse transcribed with random hexamers. TCRdb independently ran MiXCR on the immunoSEQ multiplex PCR reads; one entry per CDR3 protein. The table records under 200,000 distinct CDR3 sequences, 75% to 95% of them present only once. While CD8+ and CD4+ T cells were isolated negatively, TEMRA cells were enriched by FACS. This receptor was identified in a human donor with Susac syndrome. This chain joins TRBV4-1 and TRBJ2-7; TRBD1 aligns across 8 bases. Specimen: CD4+ T cells from PBMCs. The chain's CDR3 is CASSPTRDRNYEQYF. CDR3 sequence (DNA): TGCGCCAGCAGCCCCACCCGGGACAGGAACTACGAGCAGTACTTC.